This is a list of T cell receptor beta chains from one sample in a study of blood T cell repertoires in COVID-19. The method was immunoSEQ multiplex PCR; TCRdb's version includes in-frame clones alone and lacks a portion of them. In the table there are roughly 140,000 clones, roughly 85% of which are singletons. Sample: peripheral blood. The receptors come from a man in his fifties or sixties with acute or convalescent COVID-19. The CDR3 runs from the conserved cysteine through the conserved F or W. D genes are given only for firm matches. Clone size appears in some rows only: once, few, many, or a class for an expanded clone.

d_gene,abundance,v_gene,j_gene,CDR3nt,CDR3aa
TRBD1,.,TRBV18,TRBJ1-2,TGTGCCAGCACGTCCGGGACAGAAAAAGGGCACTATGGCTACACCTTC,CASTSGTEKGHYGYTF
.,.,TRBV3-1/TRBV3-2,TRBJ1-5,TGTGCCAGCAGCCAAGAGGGGACACTCAATCAGCCCCAGCATTTT,CASSQEGTLNQPQHF
TRBD1,.,TRBV7-3,TRBJ2-6,TGTGCCAGCAGCTTACCGGGACAGGGGGTAACTGGGGCCAACGTCCTGACTTTC,CASSLPGQGVTGANVLTF
TRBD1,.,TRBV10-3,TRBJ1-1,TGTGCCATCAGCGCTTATACGGGACAGGGCGGAACTGAAGCTTTCTTT,CAISAYTGQGGTEAFF
.,.,TRBV5-1,TRBJ2-2,TGCGCCAGCAGTCAACCTACCGCGAACACCGGGGAGCTGTTTTTT,CASSQPTANTGELFF
TRBD2,few,TRBV19,TRBJ2-2,TGTGCCAGTAAACGTCGGTTAGCGGGAGAGGACGGGGAGCTGTTTTTT,CASKRRLAGEDGELFF
TRBD1,.,TRBV25-1,TRBJ2-7,TGTGCCAGCAGTGGCCGGGACAGGGGGATCTACGAGCAGTACTTC,CASSGRDRGIYEQYF
.,.,TRBV27,TRBJ2-1,TGTGCCAGCAGCGTACGACAGGCGAGCTCCTACAATGAGCAGTTCTTC,CASSVRQASSYNEQFF
.,.,TRBV21-1,TRBJ1-6,TGTGCCAGCAGCAAAGCCGGGCAGGGCATCCGGGGGAATTCACCCCTCCACTTT,CASSKAGQGIRGNSPLHF
.,.,TRBV12-3/TRBV12-4,TRBJ1-2,TGTGCCAGCAGTTTGGGTGACACTCGAGGCTACACCTTC,CASSLGDTRGYTF
.,once,TRBV7-9,TRBJ2-7,TGTGCCAGCAGCTTACGCCAAACGGACGAGCAGTACTTC,CASSLRQTDEQYF
.,few,TRBV4-2,TRBJ1-5,TGTGCCAGCAGCCAAGATAGCATGAATCAGCCCCAGCATTTT,CASSQDSMNQPQHF
.,once,TRBV15,TRBJ1-4,TGTGCCACCAGACAGGATAGTGAAAAACTGTTTTTT,CATRQDSEKLFF
.,once,TRBV2,TRBJ2-5,TGTGCCAGCAGTGAATTACAGGGTGGAGGAGAGACCCAGTACTTC,CASSELQGGGETQYF
TRBD1,.,TRBV5-1,TRBJ1-2,TGCGCCAGCAGCTTGGATCAGGGGGCAATCTATGGCTACACCTTC,CASSLDQGAIYGYTF
TRBD1,few,TRBV30,TRBJ1-1,TGTGCCTGGGAACGAGGGGGCTTGAACACTGAAGCTTTCTTT,CAWERGGLNTEAFF
.,.,TRBV18,TRBJ1-5,TGTGCCAGCTCCCCTACAGATAGCAATCAGCCCCAGCATTTT,CASSPTDSNQPQHF
.,.,TRBV4-1,TRBJ1-3,TGCGCCAGCAGCCAAGTGGGGGGTGGAAACACCATATATTTT,CASSQVGGGNTIYF
.,.,TRBV20-1,TRBJ1-2,TGCAGTGCTAGTACAACTAACTATGGCTACACCTTC,CSASTTNYGYTF
.,.,TRBV3-1/TRBV3-2,TRBJ2-7,TGTGCCAGCAGTCTTGGGTCCCGCCGGGGCGAGCAGTACTTC,CASSLGSRRGEQYF
.,.,TRBV12-3/TRBV12-4,TRBJ2-1,TGTGCCAGCAGGTCGGGGTATAGTGAGCAGTTCTTC,CASRSGYSEQFF
.,.,TRBV5-1,TRBJ1-2,TGCGCCAGCAGCTTGGGTCCAACAGGGCGATATGGCTACACCTTC,CASSLGPTGRYGYTF
.,.,TRBV9,TRBJ2-7,TGTGCCAGCAGCGTAGCCCCCGGGACATCCTACGAGCAGTACTTC,CASSVAPGTSYEQYF
TRBD2,.,TRBV5-8,TRBJ2-1,TGTGCCAGTCGGGGGGGCTTCTACAATGAGCAGTTCTTC,CASRGGFYNEQFF
TRBD2,.,TRBV5-6,TRBJ2-2,TGTGCCAGCAGCTTGGGACTAGCGGAACCTACGAACACCGGGGAGCTGTTTTTT,CASSLGLAEPTNTGELFF
.,.,TRBV28,TRBJ2-1,TGTGCCAGCAGCGCGGGGCCTGCGTTCCAGTTCTTC,CASSAGPAFQFF
.,.,TRBV5-1,TRBJ1-2,TGCGCCAGCAGCTATGAGGAACAGGTTGGCTACACCTTC,CASSYEEQVGYTF
.,.,TRBV7-9,TRBJ1-4,TGTGCCAGCAGCCACCGGTCGGGGGGCGGGCGCGATGAAAAACTGTTTTTT,CASSHRSGGGRDEKLFF
.,.,TRBV18,TRBJ2-1,TGTGCCAGCTCATACGGACTCTCGTCCTACAATGAGCAGTTCTTC,CASSYGLSSYNEQFF
.,.,TRBV3-1/TRBV3-2,TRBJ2-5,TGTGCCAGCAGCCAAGATTTGGGACTGACGGCCCAGTACTTC,CASSQDLGLTAQYF
TRBD2,.,TRBV2,TRBJ2-7,TGTGCCAGCTCGACCTGGACTAGCGGGAGCTTCGGGTCCTACGAGCAGTACTTC,CASSTWTSGSFGSYEQYF
.,.,TRBV27,TRBJ1-1,TGTGCCAGCAGTATCTCCAGAAACACTGAAGCTTTCTTT,CASSISRNTEAFF
.,.,TRBV5-1,TRBJ1-5,TGCGCCAGCAGCCCCGGGAGGGAGGGCAATCAGCCCCAGCATTTT,CASSPGREGNQPQHF
TRBD1,.,TRBV4-2,TRBJ2-2,TGTGCCAGCAGCCGGGGACAGGGGCGTAACACCGGGGAGCTGTTTTTT,CASSRGQGRNTGELFF
TRBD1,.,TRBV30,TRBJ1-1,TGTGCCTGGACCCCGAGGGACAGGCGGGTTGAAGCTTTCTTT,CAWTPRDRRVEAFF
.,once,TRBV30,TRBJ1-1,TGTGCCTGGAGTCGGCCAGGGGTCCCGATGAACACTGAAGCTTTCTTT,CAWSRPGVPMNTEAFF
.,.,TRBV11-2,TRBJ2-7,TGTGCCAGCAGCTTTGGGACAATGGGGGAGCAGTACTTC,CASSFGTMGEQYF
TRBD2,.,TRBV28,TRBJ2-7,TGTGCCAGCAGTTTATGGAGTACTAGCGGGAGAACAGTGCAGTACTTC,CASSLWSTSGRTVQYF
TRBD2,once,TRBV13,TRBJ2-3,TGTGCCAGCAGCGGGGGACTAGCGGCAGAGACATCTAGCACAGATACGCAGTATTTT,CASSGGLAAETSSTDTQYF
.,.,TRBV2,TRBJ2-7,TGTGCCAGCAAGGATACCCTCGCTGAGGGCGAGCAGTACTTC,CASKDTLAEGEQYF
.,.,TRBV12-3/TRBV12-4,TRBJ1-2,TGTGCCAGCAGACAGCGGGACGACGCTGGCTACACCTTC,CASRQRDDAGYTF
TRBD1,.,TRBV2,TRBJ2-1,TGTGCCAGCAGTGAATCCCAGGGGGCACGGCAGTTCTTC,CASSESQGARQFF
.,.,TRBV14,TRBJ1-2,TGTGCCAGCAGCCAAGTCGGGGGTTTTTCTTCTGGCTACACCTTC,CASSQVGGFSSGYTF
.,once,TRBV11-2,TRBJ2-3,TGTGCCAGCAGCCTAGGGGCGGGAAACACAGATACGCAGTATTTT,CASSLGAGNTDTQYF
TRBD1,.,TRBV7-6,TRBJ2-3,TGTGCCAGCAGTCCCCCGGGACAGGGGACAGATACGCAGTATTTT,CASSPPGQGTDTQYF
.,.,TRBV6-2/TRBV6-3,TRBJ2-1,TGTGCCAGCAGCCATACGGGGATTAAGTTCTTC,CASSHTGIKFF
.,.,TRBV6-7,TRBJ1-2,TGTGCCAGCGGGCTCAGGATAGCTAACTATGGCTACACCTTC,CASGLRIANYGYTF
TRBD1,.,TRBV12-3/TRBV12-4,TRBJ2-3,TGTGCCAGCAGAACCTGGGGGACAGAGAAGTTGGTGTTT,CASRTWGTEKLVF
.,.,TRBV5-6,TRBJ2-3,TGTGCCAGCGGGACTGGCACAGATACGCAGTATTTT,CASGTGTDTQYF
.,.,TRBV28,TRBJ2-7,TGTGCCAGCAGTTTAGGGGAGACGGGCTACGAGCAGTACTTC,CASSLGETGYEQYF